Each of the 5 T cell receptor beta chains below was sequenced from the same sample in a study of beta chain features in type 1 diabetes. Expressed TCRB transcripts were sequenced after all isolated RNA was converted to cDNA. Produced via immunoSEQ multiplex PCR; TCRdb's table is partial and in-frame only. The sample lists 450,000 or so clones, about an eighth seen once, with over 0.04% in the top ten. Sequences were obtained from naive CD4+ T cells from blood. Source of these receptors: a woman aged 18-30 years in good health.

This clone was counted a few times. The chain links TRBV30 to TRBJ2-5; the match to TRBD2 covers 9 bases. Trimming cost V 4 bases and J 4 bases; bases outside gene matches: 10. CDR3 length: 15 residues. The V gene's germline CDR1 is GTSNPN and CDR2 SVGIG (reference sequence). CDR3 residues: CAWTAGGLSGETQYF. CDR3 sequence (DNA): TGTGCCTGGACGGCGGGAGGGCTTTCCGGAGAGACCCAGTACTTC.

This clone was detected a few times. This chain connects TRBV14 to TRBJ1-1; no reliable D call. The length of the CDR3 is 13 residues. Trimming removed 4 bases at V and 11 bases at J, with 17 bases between. In germline, CDR1 is SGHDN, CDR2 FVKESK. The CDR3 coding sequence is TGTGCCAGCAGCCCAGGCCGCCTTTTTGGGGCTTTCTTT. Translation gives CASSPGRLFGAFF.

A few counts support this clone. The rearrangement links TRBV2 to TRBJ1-5; a possible D gene is TRBD1 (5 bases). Trimming cost V 10 bases and J 9 bases, with 19 bases left between them. Germline CDR1 SNHLY, CDR2 FYNNEI. CDR3 length: 13 residues. CDR3 nucleotides: TGTGCCAAGTCCGACGGGGGTTCCTGGCCCCAGCATTTT. It yields the protein CAKSDGGSWPQHF.

The chain uses TRBV29-1 and TRBJ2-7; 10 bases match TRBD1. From germline, CDR1 is SQVTM and CDR2 ANQGSEA. After removal of 0 bases from V and 7 bases from J, the junction contained 6 bases not matched to a gene. This CDR3 has 14 amino acids. CDR3 sequence: CSVEDEDRGREQYF. The CDR3 coding sequence is TGCAGCGTTGAAGATGAGGACAGGGGGAGGGAGCAGTACTTC.

The chain is built from TRBV15 and TRBJ2-3; D perhaps matches TRBD2 (7 bases). The CDR3 has 15 amino acids. In germline, CDR1 is LNHNV, CDR2 YYDKDF (reference sequence). V lost 4 bases and J 2 bases, leaving 13 bases between the germline ends. CDR3 in amino acids: CATSTVGGATDTQYF. CDR3 nucleotide sequence: TGTGCCACCAGCACCGTGGGGGGGGCCACAGATACGCAGTATTTT.